Presented here are 26 T cell receptor beta chains from one specimen sequenced in a study of OX40 agonist ivuxolimab in advanced cancers. Produced via immunoSEQ multiplex PCR; TCRdb's table is partial and in-frame only. In the table there are over 55,000 clones, 83% of which are singletons. The sample here was CD4+ or CD8+ T cells sorted from blood, taken in a trial of the OX40 agonist ivuxolimab. These receptor sequences come from an adult with an advanced solid tumor such as melanoma, head and neck, liver or kidney cancer.

The V gene is TRBV11-2, the J gene TRBJ2-2; D perhaps matches TRBD1 (5 bases). This CDR3 has 12 residues. Germline assignment: CDR1 SGHAT and CDR2 FQNNGV. With 7 bases removed from V and 6 bases from J, the gap between germline ends came to 9 bases. CDR3 coding DNA: TGTGCCAGCAACCAGGGTGCCGGGGAGCTGTTTTTT. This sequence encodes CASNQGAGELFF.

The chain couples TRBV9 to TRBJ1-3; possible D gene TRBD1, 5 bases. Trimming took 2 bases from V and 8 from J, leaving 17 bases between them. Germline V gives CDR1 SGDLS, CDR2 YYNGEE. There are 15 residues in the CDR3. Written as DNA, the CDR3 is TGTGCCAGCAGCGTGGATCAGGGTAACATCTACACCATATATTTT. Protein product: CASSVDQGNIYTIYF.

The chain uses TRBV19 and TRBJ2-6; D is ambiguous. This CDR3 spans 15 amino acids. V was cut by 0 bases and J by 0 bases, with 3 bases left in between. Germline V gives CDR1 LNHDA, CDR2 SQIVND (reference sequence). The CDR3 DNA reads as TGTGCCAGTAGTATAGATCGCTCTGGGGCCAACGTCCTGACTTTC. It is translated as CASSIDRSGANVLTF.

The chain joins TRBV4-1 to TRBJ2-1; 7 bases agree with TRBD1. The V gene's germline CDR1 is MGHRA and CDR2 YSYEKL. The CDR3 is 15 amino acids. V trimming: 4 bases; J trimming: 6 bases; junction bases outside the gene matches: 9. CDR3 sequence: CASSPTAAGGNEQFF. The CDR3 bases are TGCGCCAGCAGCCCCACGGCGGCAGGGGGCAATGAGCAGTTCTTC.

The sample holds a few counts of this clone. The sample carries other DNA sequences with the same CDR3. The V call is TRBV10-3, the J call TRBJ2-1; 7 bases map to TRBD2. With V trimmed by 8 bases and J by 4 bases, 5 bases remained unmatched. The V gene's germline CDR1 is ENHRY and CDR2 SYGVKD. This CDR3 spans 13 amino acids. CDR3 in amino acids: CAIGLADYNEQFF. The CDR3 DNA follows: TGTGCCATCGGTCTAGCGGATTACAATGAGCAGTTCTTC.

V gene TRBV5-1 combines with J gene TRBJ2-3; 8 nucleotides line up with TRBD2. Germline V CDR1 and CDR2: SGHRS, YFSETQ. The CDR3 is 14 residues long. After removal of 1 base from V and 6 bases from J, the junction contained 4 bases not matched to a gene. The CDR3 region is CASSLRGGMDTQYF. The DNA for the CDR3 is TGCGCCAGCAGCTTGCGCGGGGGGATGGATACGCAGTATTTT.

A single count supports this clone. The rearrangement links TRBV6-5 to TRBJ1-4; 7 bases line up with TRBD1. This CDR3 has 14 residues. From germline, CDR1 is MNHEY and CDR2 SVGAGI. With V trimmed by 3 bases and J by 8 bases, 6 bases remained unmatched. CDR3 in DNA: TGTGCCAGCAGTTATGGGACAGAGGGGGAAAAACTGTTTTTT. Protein product: CASSYGTEGEKLFF.

This clone turned up a few times. The chain couples TRBV6-4 to TRBJ1-6; TRBD1 aligns across 9 bases. Germline assignment: CDR1 MRHNA and CDR2 SNTAGT. CDR3 length: 13 residues. The V segment lost 4 bases and the J segment 8 bases; nucleotides outside the gene matches: 0. The CDR3 nucleotides read TGTGCCAGCAGTGGGACAGGGGATTCACCCCTCCACTTT. It codes for CASSGTGDSPLHF.

The chain has TRBV9 and TRBJ1-3; D is ambiguous. Trimming removed 3 bases at V and 10 bases at J, with 20 bases between. CDR1 is SGDLS and CDR2 is YYNGEE in the germline V gene. The CDR3 has 15 amino acids. This CDR3 reads CASSGSGLGVGTIYF. The DNA of the CDR3 is TGTGCCAGCAGCGGGAGTGGCTTAGGTGTAGGTACCATATATTTT.

This clone came up many times. The chain links TRBV7-3 to TRBJ2-2; 7 positions agree with TRBD1. The J segment lost 1 base and the V segment lost 2 bases, leaving 1 base of the junction unmatched. The germline V gene encodes CDR1 SGHTA and CDR2 FQGTGA. CDR3 length equals 15 residues. The CDR3 DNA reads as TGTGCCAGCAGCTTAGGGGACAGGAACACCGGGGAGCTGTTTTTT. This gives the protein CASSLGDRNTGELFF.

The V call is TRBV10-3, the J call TRBJ1-1; 7 bases are shared with TRBD1. V lost 11 bases to trimming and J lost 0 bases; unmatched junction nucleotides: 6. The CDR3 has 13 residues. CDR1 and CDR2 from the germline V gene are ENHRY and SYGVKD. The CDR3: CASGGGLNTEAFF. Here the CDR3 DNA reads TGTGCCTCAGGGGGGGGCTTGAACACTGAAGCTTTCTTT.

The V and J genes are TRBV5-6 and TRBJ1-2; no definite D call. Trimming shortened V by 0 bases and J by 2 bases, and 11 bases separated the two germline ends. The CDR3 contains 15 residues. Per the germline V gene, CDR1 is SGHDT and CDR2 is YYEEEE. The CDR3 DNA follows: TGTGCCAGCAGCTTGGTCGACCGAAAAAACTATGGCTACACCTTC. Translation: CASSLVDRKNYGYTF.

The chain links TRBV18 to TRBJ2-3; 10 bases align to TRBD2. V was clipped by 2 bases and J by 2 bases; unmatched bases: 4. Germline-derived CDR1 and CDR2 are KGHSH and LQKENI. The CDR3 sequence is 16 residues long. The CDR3 nucleotides are TGTGCCAGCTCACCAAGAGCGGGAGGGCTCACAGATACGCAGTATTTT. Protein product: CASSPRAGGLTDTQYF.

The CDR3 region has the DNA TGTGCCAGCAGCTCCAGGTTCGGGGGCTGGGCACCCCTCCACTTT. Its protein product is CASSSRFGGWAPLHF. The chain has TRBV5-6 and TRBJ1-6; TRBD1 might be the D (6 bases). The CDR3 length is 15 residues. V dropped 3 bases and J dropped 11 bases, with 18 bases sitting between them. CDR1 and CDR2 (germline): SGHDT, YYEEEE.

This clone was seen a few times. The chain recombines TRBV5-1 with TRBJ2-1; 16 positions match TRBD2. Germline CDR1 reads SGHRS; CDR2 reads YFSETQ. V dropped 2 bases and J dropped 0; count of bases not matched to a gene: 8. This CDR3 is built from 20 residues. This CDR3 is CASSLQPGLAGGSSYNEQFF. In DNA form, the CDR3 reads TGCGCCAGCAGCTTACAACCGGGACTAGCGGGAGGGAGCTCCTACAATGAGCAGTTCTTC.

V and J are TRBV5-1 and TRBJ1-6; D perhaps matches TRBD1 (5 bases). This CDR3 is built from 16 residues. Looked up from germline, CDR1 is SGHRS and CDR2 is YFSETQ. Trimming cost V 4 bases and J 9 bases, with 20 bases left between them. This CDR3 reads CASSREVSGNGSPLHF. Written as DNA, the CDR3 is TGCGCCAGCAGCCGCGAAGTTTCAGGGAATGGTTCACCCCTCCACTTT. Using reference TRBV5-1 and TRBJ1-6 for the parts outside the CDR3, the full variable domain is KAGVTQTPRYLIKTRGQQVTLSCSPISGHRSVSWYQQTPGQGLQFLFEYFSETQRNKGNFPGRFSGRQFSNSRSEMNVSTLELGDSALYLCASSREVSGNGSPLHFGNGTRLTVT.

The chain is built from TRBV5-1 and TRBJ2-7, with a tentative D call TRBD2 (5 bases). Trimming cost V 2 bases and J 2 bases, with 17 bases left between them. Germline CDR1 reads SGHRS; CDR2 reads YFSETQ. The CDR3 length is 16 residues. Here the CDR3 reads CASSLGRGPRTYEQYF. The DNA of the CDR3 is TGCGCCAGCAGCTTAGGGAGAGGACCGAGAACCTACGAGCAGTACTTC.

This chain uses TRBV7-7 with TRBJ2-1, with 9 positions matching TRBD1. CDR1 is SSHAT, CDR2 FNYEAQ, per germline (reference sequence). The CDR3 runs to 17 residues. The V and J ends lost 5 bases and 0 bases, in that order; junction bases with no gene match: 8. In DNA, the CDR3 is TGTGCCAGCAGCCTGTACGGGACAGGGAGCTCCTACAATGAGCAGTTCTTC. It codes for CASSLYGTGSSYNEQFF. Variable domain in full (rest from reference TRBV7-7 and TRBJ2-1): GAGVSQSPRYKVTKRGQDVTLRCDPISSHATLYWYQQALGQGPEFLTYFNYEAQPDKSGLPSDRFSAERPEGSISTLTIQRTEQRDSAMYRCASSLYGTGSSYNEQFFGPGTRLTVL.

The chain combines TRBV6-5 with TRBJ2-1; 9 nucleotides agree with TRBD1. Losses at the gene ends were 6 bases for V and 13 bases for J; bases not matched to a gene: 4. Germline V gives CDR1 MNHEY, CDR2 SVGAGI. This CDR3 has 11 residues. The CDR3 DNA reads as TGTGCCAGCAGGAGACAGGGGGATCAGTTCTTC. Protein sequence: CASRRQGDQFF.

J is TRBJ2-1 and V is TRBV5-1; TRBD1 aligns across 9 bases. V was pared by 3 bases and J by 10 bases, with 14 bases of the junction left unmatched. The V gene's germline CDR1 is SGHRS and CDR2 YFSETQ. CDR3 size: 16 residues. The DNA for the CDR3 is TGCGCCAGCAGCTGGAATGGACAGGGGCCCCGGCTGGAGCAGTTCTTC. It specifies CASSWNGQGPRLEQFF.

The chain has TRBV4-1 and TRBJ2-5; possibly TRBD2 for D (5 bases). The V gene lost 1 base and the J gene lost 11 bases, with 17 bases spanning the gap. CDR3 length: 14 residues. Germline CDR1 reads MGHRA; CDR2 reads YSYEKL. The chain's CDR3 is CASSQATRVGEQYF. The CDR3 DNA is TGCGCCAGCAGCCAAGCTACGCGAGTCGGGGAGCAGTACTTC.

This chain connects TRBV2 to TRBJ2-3, with D possibly being TRBD1 or TRBD2 (5 bases each). The germline V gene has CDR1 SNHLY and CDR2 FYNNEI. V was cut by 7 bases and J by 2 bases, with 10 bases left in between. The CDR3 extends over 13 amino acids. The CDR3: CASKSGATDTQYF. CDR3 sequence (DNA): TGTGCCAGCAAGTCCGGGGCCACAGATACGCAGTATTTT.

Comments on this clone: This specimen includes other DNA sequences encoding the same CDR3. The chain employs TRBV2 and TRBJ1-2; 10 bases line up with TRBD1. Germline CDR1 and CDR2: SNHLY and FYNNEI. The CDR3 consists of 12 residues. V shed 6 bases and J 5 bases; nucleotides not matched to a gene: 0. CDR3 coding DNA: TGTGCCAGCAGGGACAGGGGGTATGGCTACACCTTC. Amino acid sequence: CASRDRGYGYTF.

The J gene is TRBJ2-5, the V gene TRBV7-2; D is possibly TRBD2 (5 bases). V lost 1 base, J lost 2 bases, and 11 bases lay in between. Germline CDR1 reads SGHTA; CDR2 reads FQGNSA. The CDR3 is made up of 15 amino acids. The CDR3 DNA follows: TGTGCCAGCAGCTTAGATTACCAGCGGCAAGAGACCCAGTACTTC. Translating gives CASSLDYQRQETQYF.

The chain carries TRBV2 and TRBJ1-6; D possibly corresponds to TRBD1 (5 bases). The CDR3 runs to 16 residues. Trimming cost V 7 bases and J 6 bases, with 19 bases left between them. Germline V gene sequence: CDR1 SNHLY, CDR2 FYNNEI. CDR3 residues: CASIRGRQGINSPLHF. The CDR3 nucleotides read TGTGCCAGCATTCGAGGACGGCAGGGAATTAATTCACCCCTCCACTTT.

A single count supports this clone. This chain joins TRBV30 and TRBJ1-3, with TRBD1 as a possible D gene (5 bases). CDR1 and CDR2 from the germline V gene are GTSNPN and SVGIG (reference sequence). Trimming left V 3 bases short and J 5 bases short, with 11 bases between. The CDR3 is 13 amino acids. The CDR3 sequence is CAWSRDGRNTIYF. The CDR3 DNA sequence: TGTGCCTGGAGCCGGGACGGGAGAAACACCATATATTTT.